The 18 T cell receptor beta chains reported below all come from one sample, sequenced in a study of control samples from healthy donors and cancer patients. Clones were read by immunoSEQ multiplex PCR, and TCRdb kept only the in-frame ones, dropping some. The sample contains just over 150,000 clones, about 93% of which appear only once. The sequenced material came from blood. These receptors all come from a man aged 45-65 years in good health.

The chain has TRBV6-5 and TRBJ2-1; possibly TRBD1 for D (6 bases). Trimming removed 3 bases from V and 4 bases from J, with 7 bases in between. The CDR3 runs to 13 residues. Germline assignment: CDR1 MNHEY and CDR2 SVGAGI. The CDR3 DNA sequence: TGTGCCAGCAGTTATGGACAGTACAATGAGCAGTTCTTC. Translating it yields CASSYGQYNEQFF.

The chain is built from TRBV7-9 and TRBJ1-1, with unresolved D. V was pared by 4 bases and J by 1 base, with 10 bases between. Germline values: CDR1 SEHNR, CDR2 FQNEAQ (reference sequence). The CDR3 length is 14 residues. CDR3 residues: CASSSGKRNTEAFF. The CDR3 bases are TGTGCCAGCAGCTCCGGTAAAAGGAACACTGAAGCTTTCTTT.

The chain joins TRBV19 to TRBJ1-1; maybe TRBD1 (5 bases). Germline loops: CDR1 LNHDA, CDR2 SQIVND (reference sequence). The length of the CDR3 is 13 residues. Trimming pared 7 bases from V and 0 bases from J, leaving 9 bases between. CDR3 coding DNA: TGTGCCAGTAAACGGGGCATGAACACTGAAGCTTTCTTT. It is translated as CASKRGMNTEAFF. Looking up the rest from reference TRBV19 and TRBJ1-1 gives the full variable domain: DGGITQSPKYLFRKEGQNVTLSCEQNLNHDAMYWYRQDPGQGLRLIYYSQIVNDFQKGDIAEGYSVSREKKESFPLTVTSAQKNPTAFYLCASKRGMNTEAFFGQGTRLTVV.

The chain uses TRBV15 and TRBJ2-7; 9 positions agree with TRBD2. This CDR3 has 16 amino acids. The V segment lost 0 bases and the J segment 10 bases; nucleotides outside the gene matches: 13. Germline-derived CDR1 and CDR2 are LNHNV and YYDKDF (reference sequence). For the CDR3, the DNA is TGTGCCACCAGCAGAGACACGCCGGGACTAGCCTTCGACCAGTACTTC. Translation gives CATSRDTPGLAFDQYF.

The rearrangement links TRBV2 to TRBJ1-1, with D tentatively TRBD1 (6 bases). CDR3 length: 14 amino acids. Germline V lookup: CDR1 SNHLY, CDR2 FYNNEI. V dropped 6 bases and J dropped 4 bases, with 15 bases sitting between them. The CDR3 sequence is CASRGTRESTEAFF. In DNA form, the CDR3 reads TGTGCCAGCAGGGGGACAAGGGAGAGCACTGAAGCTTTCTTT. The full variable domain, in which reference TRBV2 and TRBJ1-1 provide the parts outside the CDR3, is EPEVTQTPSHQVTQMGQEVILRCVPISNHLYFYWYRQILGQKVEFLVSFYNNEISEKSEIFDDQFSVERPDGSNFTLKIRSTKLEDSAMYFCASRGTRESTEAFFGQGTRLTVV.

Here the CDR3 DNA reads TGTGCCAGCAGGGGAACAGGGGGCGATAGTTACTATGGCTACACCTTC. Its protein product is CASRGTGGDSYYGYTF. This chain uses TRBV6-6 with TRBJ1-2; 9 bases map to TRBD1. With V trimmed by 6 bases and J by 3 bases, 11 bases remained unmatched. The CDR3 runs 16 residues. Germline assignment: CDR1 MNHNY and CDR2 SVGAGI (reference sequence).

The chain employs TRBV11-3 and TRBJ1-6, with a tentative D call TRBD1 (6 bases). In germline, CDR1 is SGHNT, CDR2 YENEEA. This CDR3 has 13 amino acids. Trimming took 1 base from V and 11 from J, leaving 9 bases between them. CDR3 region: CASSLGTEAPLHF. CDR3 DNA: TGTGCCAGCAGCTTAGGGACAGAAGCACCCCTCCACTTT.

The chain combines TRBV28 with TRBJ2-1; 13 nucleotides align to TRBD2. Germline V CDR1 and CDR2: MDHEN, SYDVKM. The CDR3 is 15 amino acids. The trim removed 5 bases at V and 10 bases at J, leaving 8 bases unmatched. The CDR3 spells CASSTGLAGVREQFF. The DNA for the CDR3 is TGTGCCAGCAGTACTGGACTAGCGGGAGTACGCGAGCAGTTCTTC.

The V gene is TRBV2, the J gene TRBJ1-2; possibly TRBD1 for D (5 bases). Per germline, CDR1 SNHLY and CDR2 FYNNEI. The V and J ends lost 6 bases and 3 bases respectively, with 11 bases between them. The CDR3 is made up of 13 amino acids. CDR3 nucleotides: TGTGCCAGCAGGTTGGGCAGGGACTATGGCTACACCTTC. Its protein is CASRLGRDYGYTF. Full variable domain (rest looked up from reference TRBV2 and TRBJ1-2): EPEVTQTPSHQVTQMGQEVILRCVPISNHLYFYWYRQILGQKVEFLVSFYNNEISEKSEIFDDQFSVERPDGSNFTLKIRSTKLEDSAMYFCASRLGRDYGYTFGSGTRLTVV.

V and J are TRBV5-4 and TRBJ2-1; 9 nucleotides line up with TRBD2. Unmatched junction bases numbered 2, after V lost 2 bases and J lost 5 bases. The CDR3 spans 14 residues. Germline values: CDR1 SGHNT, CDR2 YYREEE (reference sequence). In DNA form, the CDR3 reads TGTGCCAGCAGCTTAACTAGCGGGCACAATGAGCAGTTCTTC. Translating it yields CASSLTSGHNEQFF.

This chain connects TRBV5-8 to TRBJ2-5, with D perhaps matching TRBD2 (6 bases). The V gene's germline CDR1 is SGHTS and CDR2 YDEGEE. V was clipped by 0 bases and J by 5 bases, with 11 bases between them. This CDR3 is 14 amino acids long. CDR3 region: CASSLVRGRETQYF. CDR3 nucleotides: TGTGCCAGCAGCTTGGTCCGAGGGAGGGAGACCCAGTACTTC.

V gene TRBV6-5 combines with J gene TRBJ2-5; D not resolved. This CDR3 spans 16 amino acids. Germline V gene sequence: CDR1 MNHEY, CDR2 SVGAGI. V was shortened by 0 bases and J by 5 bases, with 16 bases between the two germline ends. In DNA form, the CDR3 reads TGTGCCAGCAGTTACTCGATCGCAGCCAGCCGGGAGACCCAGTACTTC. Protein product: CASSYSIAASRETQYF.

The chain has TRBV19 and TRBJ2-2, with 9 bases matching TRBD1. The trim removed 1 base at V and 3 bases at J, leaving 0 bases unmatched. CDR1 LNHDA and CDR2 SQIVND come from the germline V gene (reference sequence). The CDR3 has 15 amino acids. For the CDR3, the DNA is TGTGCCAGTAGTATAGGGACAGGGGACACCGGGGAGCTGTTTTTT. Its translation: CASSIGTGDTGELFF.

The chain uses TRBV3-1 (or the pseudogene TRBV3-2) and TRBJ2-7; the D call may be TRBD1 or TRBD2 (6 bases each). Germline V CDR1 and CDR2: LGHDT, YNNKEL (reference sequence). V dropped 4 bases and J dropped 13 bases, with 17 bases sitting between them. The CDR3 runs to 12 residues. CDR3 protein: CASSPGGRGYYF. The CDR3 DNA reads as TGTGCCAGCAGCCCCGGGGGCAGGGGATATTACTTC.

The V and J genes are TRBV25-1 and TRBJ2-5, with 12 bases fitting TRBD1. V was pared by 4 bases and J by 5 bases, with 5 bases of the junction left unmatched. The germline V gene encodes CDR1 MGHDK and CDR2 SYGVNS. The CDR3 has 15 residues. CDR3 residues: CASSAGQGAKETQYF. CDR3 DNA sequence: TGTGCCAGCAGTGCGGGACAGGGGGCAAAGGAGACCCAGTACTTC.

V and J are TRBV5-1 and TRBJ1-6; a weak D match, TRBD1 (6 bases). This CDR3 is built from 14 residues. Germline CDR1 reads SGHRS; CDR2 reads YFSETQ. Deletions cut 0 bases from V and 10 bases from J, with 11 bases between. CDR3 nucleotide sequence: TGCGCCAGCAGCTTGGACAGGGTAAGATCACCCCTCCACTTT. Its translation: CASSLDRVRSPLHF.

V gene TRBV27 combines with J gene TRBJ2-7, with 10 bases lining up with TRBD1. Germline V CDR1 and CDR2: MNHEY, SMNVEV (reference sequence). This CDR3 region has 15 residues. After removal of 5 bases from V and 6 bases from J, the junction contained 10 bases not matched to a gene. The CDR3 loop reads CASSPTPGQGSEQYF. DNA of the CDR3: TGTGCCAGCAGTCCGACGCCGGGACAGGGGTCCGAGCAGTACTTC.

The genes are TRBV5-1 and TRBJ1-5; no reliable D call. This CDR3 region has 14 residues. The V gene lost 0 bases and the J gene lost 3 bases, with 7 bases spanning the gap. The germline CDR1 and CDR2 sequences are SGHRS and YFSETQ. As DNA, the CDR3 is TGCGCCAGCAGCTTGGGGTATGACAATCAGCCCCAGCATTTT. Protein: CASSLGYDNQPQHF.